The clone carrying this T cell receptor beta chain has only one observation. This entry is derived from a study of control samples from healthy donors and cancer patients. TCRdb's table, derived via immunoSEQ multiplex PCR, lists solely in-frame clones and lacks some. The repertoire holds 390,000 or so clones, with more than 80% as singletons. The sequenced sample consisted of PBMCs. This TCR derives from a man between 40 and 49 years old with head and neck cancer.

In DNA form, the CDR3 reads TGTGCCATCACCTATGACAGGGGCGAAGAAGCTTTCTTT. As protein: CAITYDRGEEAFF. V is TRBV10-3 and J is TRBJ1-1, with 8 bases fitting TRBD1. In germline, CDR1 is ENHRY, CDR2 SYGVKD. The length of the CDR3 is 13 residues. Germline trimming cut 7 bases from V and 8 bases from J; bases unmatched to any gene: 9.